Listed below are T cell receptor beta chains from one sample, sequenced in a study of PD-1 blockade in classical Hodgkin lymphoma. Only in-frame clones appear in the TCRdb table, and some are missing; sequencing was by immunoSEQ multiplex PCR. The table has approximately 26,000 clones, over 75% seen once. This specimen was peripheral blood mononuclear cells (PBMCs), taken before the fourth cycle of nivolumab. The receptors were gathered from a human donor with classical Hodgkin lymphoma. Both conserved end residues are part of each CDR3. Each record gives: clone size, D gene, V gene, J gene, CDR3 protein, CDR3 DNA. The D gene is left open where the match is weak. A row's size may be missing; if present it is once, few, many or a size class.

abundance: once; d_gene: TRBD2; v_gene: TRBV7-9; j_gene: TRBJ2-1; CDR3aa: CASSLTGLVDALSYNEQFF; CDR3nt: TGTGCCAGCAGCTTGACGGGACTAGTTGATGCCCTCTCCTACAATGAGCAGTTCTTC
abundance: NA; d_gene: TRBD1; v_gene: TRBV2; j_gene: TRBJ2-6; CDR3aa: CASSEFAGGSGANVLTF; CDR3nt: TGTGCCAGCAGTGAATTTGCAGGGGGCTCTGGGGCCAACGTCCTGACTTTC
abundance: NA; d_gene: NA; v_gene: TRBV18; j_gene: TRBJ2-2; CDR3aa: CASSLNTGELFF; CDR3nt: TGTGCCAGCTCACTAAACACCGGGGAGCTGTTTTTT
abundance: NA; d_gene: TRBD1; v_gene: TRBV2; j_gene: TRBJ1-5; CDR3aa: CASSDRTGHDSNQPQHF; CDR3nt: TGTGCCAGCAGTGATAGGACAGGCCATGATAGCAATCAGCCCCAGCATTTT
abundance: NA; d_gene: TRBD2; v_gene: TRBV18; j_gene: TRBJ2-3; CDR3aa: CASSPRTSGPTDTQYF; CDR3nt: TGTGCCAGCTCACCGCGGACTAGCGGACCCACAGATACGCAGTATTTT
abundance: medium-sized; d_gene: NA; v_gene: TRBV14; j_gene: TRBJ2-6; CDR3aa: CASSPALGEPGANVLTF; CDR3nt: TGTGCCAGCAGCCCGGCCTTGGGGGAACCTGGGGCCAACGTCCTGACTTTC
abundance: NA; d_gene: NA; v_gene: TRBV6-5; j_gene: TRBJ2-5; CDR3aa: CASSYSWQGGETQYF; CDR3nt: TGTGCCAGCAGTTACTCGTGGCAGGGTGGCGAGACCCAGTACTTC
abundance: NA; d_gene: NA; v_gene: TRBV5-1; j_gene: TRBJ1-4; CDR3aa: CASSPYFGEKLFF; CDR3nt: TGCGCCAGCAGCCCCTACTTCGGGGAAAAACTGTTTTTT
abundance: NA; d_gene: NA; v_gene: TRBV5-1; j_gene: TRBJ1-1; CDR3aa: CASSTGHRNTEAFF; CDR3nt: TGCGCCAGCAGCACGGGACACCGGAACACTGAAGCTTTCTTT
abundance: NA; d_gene: NA; v_gene: TRBV5-4; j_gene: TRBJ2-3; CDR3aa: CASSLFYTDTQYF; CDR3nt: TGTGCCAGCAGCTTGTTTTACACAGATACGCAGTATTTT
abundance: few; d_gene: NA; v_gene: TRBV6-1; j_gene: TRBJ2-1; CDR3aa: CASSGNSYNEQFF; CDR3nt: TGTGCCAGCAGCGGAAACTCCTACAATGAGCAGTTCTTC
abundance: NA; d_gene: TRBD2; v_gene: TRBV18; j_gene: TRBJ2-5; CDR3aa: CASSGTSHGTQYF; CDR3nt: TGTGCCAGCTCCGGGACTAGTCATGGGACCCAGTACTTC
abundance: NA; d_gene: NA; v_gene: TRBV29-1; j_gene: TRBJ1-2; CDR3aa: CSVQWGIGGYTF; CDR3nt: TGCAGCGTCCAGTGGGGTATTGGTGGCTACACCTTC
abundance: NA; d_gene: TRBD1; v_gene: TRBV28; j_gene: TRBJ2-7; CDR3aa: CASSSPDRVAYEQYF; CDR3nt: TGTGCCAGCAGTTCCCCCGACAGGGTCGCCTACGAGCAGTACTTC
abundance: NA; d_gene: TRBD1; v_gene: TRBV29-1; j_gene: TRBJ1-1; CDR3aa: CSVPGGGYRNTEAFF; CDR3nt: TGCAGCGTTCCAGGGGGCGGATATCGGAACACTGAAGCTTTCTTT
abundance: NA; d_gene: TRBD2; v_gene: TRBV11-2; j_gene: TRBJ2-7; CDR3aa: CASSLTTSGPPSYYEQYF; CDR3nt: TGTGCCAGCAGCTTAACCACTAGCGGGCCACCATCATACTACGAGCAGTACTTC
abundance: NA; d_gene: TRBD2; v_gene: TRBV7-8; j_gene: TRBJ2-7; CDR3aa: CASSLGRQRASGTYEQYF; CDR3nt: TGTGCCAGCAGCTTAGGACGACAGAGGGCTAGCGGGACCTACGAGCAGTACTTC
abundance: NA; d_gene: NA; v_gene: TRBV27; j_gene: TRBJ2-5; CDR3aa: CASSLRRLTGAQETQYF; CDR3nt: TGTGCCAGCAGTTTAAGACGCTTGACAGGTGCTCAAGAGACCCAGTACTTC
abundance: NA; d_gene: NA; v_gene: TRBV4-1; j_gene: TRBJ2-7; CDR3aa: CASSPRWTAAYEQYF; CDR3nt: TGCGCCAGCAGCCCACGGTGGACCGCCGCCTACGAGCAGTACTTC
abundance: NA; d_gene: NA; v_gene: TRBV10-3; j_gene: TRBJ2-7; CDR3aa: CAISSSSYEQYF; CDR3nt: TGTGCCATCAGTAGTTCGTCCTACGAGCAGTACTTC
abundance: NA; d_gene: NA; v_gene: TRBV11-1; j_gene: TRBJ2-5; CDR3aa: CASSLGGRETQYF; CDR3nt: TGTGCCAGCAGCTTAGGGGGGAGAGAGACCCAGTACTTC
abundance: few; d_gene: TRBD2; v_gene: TRBV5-4; j_gene: TRBJ2-1; CDR3aa: CASSLPGGSNEQFF; CDR3nt: TGTGCCAGCAGCTTGCCGGGGGGTTCCAATGAGCAGTTCTTC
abundance: once; d_gene: NA; v_gene: TRBV10-2; j_gene: TRBJ2-3; CDR3aa: CASNSDGSPDTQYF; CDR3nt: TGCGCCAGCAACTCCGACGGGAGTCCGGATACGCAGTATTTT
abundance: few; d_gene: NA; v_gene: TRBV10-3; j_gene: TRBJ2-7; CDR3aa: CAISELAYEQYF; CDR3nt: TGTGCCATCAGTGAGCTGGCCTACGAGCAGTACTTC
abundance: NA; d_gene: NA; v_gene: TRBV28; j_gene: TRBJ1-4; CDR3aa: CASNIDQNEKLFF; CDR3nt: TGTGCCAGCAACATTGACCAAAATGAAAAACTGTTTTTT
abundance: NA; d_gene: TRBD2; v_gene: TRBV4-2; j_gene: TRBJ2-1; CDR3aa: CASSQEAAGVSNEQFF; CDR3nt: TGTGCCAGCAGCCAAGAGGCAGCGGGAGTGAGTAATGAGCAGTTCTTC
abundance: NA; d_gene: NA; v_gene: TRBV5-1; j_gene: TRBJ1-4; CDR3aa: CASSSASRHEKLFF; CDR3nt: TGCGCCAGCAGCTCGGCCAGCCGGCATGAAAAACTGTTTTTT
abundance: once; d_gene: NA; v_gene: TRBV28; j_gene: TRBJ2-5; CDR3aa: CASSWNKFSPETQYF; CDR3nt: TGTGCCAGCAGTTGGAACAAGTTCTCTCCGGAGACCCAGTACTTC
abundance: NA; d_gene: TRBD2; v_gene: TRBV10-3; j_gene: TRBJ2-3; CDR3aa: CAISATSGTDTQYF; CDR3nt: TGTGCCATCAGTGCGACTAGCGGGACAGATACGCAGTATTTT
abundance: few; d_gene: NA; v_gene: TRBV29-1; j_gene: TRBJ2-1; CDR3aa: CSVEELQIRVTYNEQFF; CDR3nt: TGCAGCGTTGAAGAATTGCAGATCCGCGTGACCTACAATGAGCAGTTCTTC
abundance: NA; d_gene: TRBD2; v_gene: TRBV9; j_gene: TRBJ2-5; CDR3aa: CASSHAGGRAGETQYF; CDR3nt: TGTGCCAGCAGCCACGCCGGAGGGAGGGCTGGAGAGACCCAGTACTTC
abundance: NA; d_gene: TRBD1; v_gene: TRBV6-6; j_gene: TRBJ1-2; CDR3aa: CASRGQGDGYTF; CDR3nt: TGTGCCAGCAGAGGACAGGGGGATGGCTACACCTTC
abundance: NA; d_gene: TRBD2; v_gene: TRBV28; j_gene: TRBJ2-3; CDR3aa: CASSSLAGGRDTQYF; CDR3nt: TGTGCCAGCAGTTCACTAGCGGGAGGGAGAGATACGCAGTATTTT
abundance: NA; d_gene: NA; v_gene: TRBV6-5; j_gene: TRBJ1-2; CDR3aa: CASSVPGSSYGYTF; CDR3nt: TGTGCCAGCAGTGTCCCAGGGAGTAGCTATGGCTACACCTTC
abundance: NA; d_gene: NA; v_gene: TRBV28; j_gene: TRBJ2-5; CDR3aa: CASSTTGMETQYF; CDR3nt: TGTGCCAGTTCCACGACAGGAATGGAGACCCAGTACTTC
abundance: NA; d_gene: NA; v_gene: TRBV5-1; j_gene: TRBJ2-1; CDR3aa: CASSLGRTSYNEQFF; CDR3nt: TGCGCCAGCAGCTTGGGCAGGACTTCTTACAATGAGCAGTTCTTC
abundance: NA; d_gene: NA; v_gene: TRBV6-4; j_gene: TRBJ2-1; CDR3aa: CASSDWGSSEQFF; CDR3nt: TGTGCCAGCAGTGACTGGGGTAGCAGTGAGCAGTTCTTC
abundance: NA; d_gene: NA; v_gene: TRBV7-8; j_gene: TRBJ2-7; CDR3aa: CASSLAVPGRYEQYF; CDR3nt: TGTGCCAGCAGCTTAGCAGTTCCGGGAAGGTACGAGCAGTACTTC
abundance: NA; d_gene: NA; v_gene: TRBV28; j_gene: TRBJ1-1; CDR3aa: CATTLGGLNTEAFF; CDR3nt: TGTGCCACCACCCTCGGGGGGTTGAACACTGAAGCTTTCTTT
abundance: NA; d_gene: TRBD1; v_gene: TRBV19; j_gene: TRBJ1-4; CDR3aa: CASSGRYRDRTNEKLFF; CDR3nt: TGTGCCAGTAGTGGGCGGTACCGGGACAGAACAAATGAAAAACTGTTTTTT
abundance: NA; d_gene: TRBD1; v_gene: TRBV28; j_gene: TRBJ2-1; CDR3aa: CASSDRVSNEQFF; CDR3nt: TGTGCCAGCTCGGACAGGGTCAGTAATGAGCAGTTCTTC
abundance: NA; d_gene: TRBD2; v_gene: TRBV6-5; j_gene: TRBJ2-7; CDR3aa: CASSYSGLAGAYEQYF; CDR3nt: TGTGCCAGCAGTTACTCGGGACTAGCGGGGGCCTACGAGCAGTACTTC
abundance: NA; d_gene: NA; v_gene: TRBV6-5; j_gene: TRBJ2-1; CDR3aa: CASSYDREAGNEQFF; CDR3nt: TGTGCCAGCAGTTACGACAGGGAGGCGGGCAATGAGCAGTTCTTC
abundance: NA; d_gene: TRBD2; v_gene: TRBV6-5; j_gene: TRBJ2-7; CDR3aa: CASSRTRGGSYEQYF; CDR3nt: TGTGCCAGCAGTAGAACGCGCGGGGGGTCCTACGAGCAGTACTTC
abundance: once; d_gene: TRBD1; v_gene: TRBV28; j_gene: TRBJ2-7; CDR3aa: CASSLMSGTGPNEQYF; CDR3nt: TGTGCCAGCAGTTTAATGTCCGGGACAGGCCCAAACGAGCAGTACTTC
abundance: NA; d_gene: TRBD1; v_gene: TRBV29-1; j_gene: TRBJ2-1; CDR3aa: CSVTGRGHYNEQFF; CDR3nt: TGCAGCGTTACTGGCAGGGGGCACTACAATGAGCAGTTCTTC
abundance: NA; d_gene: NA; v_gene: TRBV28; j_gene: TRBJ2-5; CDR3aa: CASRLLSGTQYF; CDR3nt: TGTGCCAGCAGGCTACTCTCAGGGACCCAGTACTTC
abundance: few; d_gene: TRBD2; v_gene: TRBV27; j_gene: TRBJ2-2; CDR3aa: CASRAPGTGGTGELFF; CDR3nt: TGTGCCAGCAGGGCCCCCGGGACCGGGGGGACCGGGGAGCTGTTTTTT
abundance: NA; d_gene: NA; v_gene: TRBV21-1; j_gene: TRBJ2-7; CDR3aa: CASTLTREQYF; CDR3nt: TGTGCCAGCACCCTCACAAGGGAGCAGTACTTC
abundance: NA; d_gene: TRBD1; v_gene: TRBV7-2; j_gene: TRBJ2-3; CDR3aa: CASSLGTGITSTDTQYF; CDR3nt: TGTGCCAGCAGCCTAGGGACAGGAATTACTAGCACAGATACGCAGTATTTT